The 24 T cell receptor beta chains reported below all come from one sample, sequenced in a study of T cell responses to AZD1222 COVID-19 vaccine (dated by TCRdb to the early 2020s). The library was prepared using the immunoSEQ multiplex PCR assay. TCRdb took over this immuneACCESS table, retaining in-frame rearrangements with V and J assigned. Such tables are incomplete; in checked studies, under half of the missing clones stem from an unresolved V gene, and the remainder is unexplained. The sample profile shows about 86,000 clones; 90% of them were found once. The top ten hold under 4% of the sample. According to the study, the label for this sample's time point signals: baseline before first vaccination. Specimen: peripheral blood, collected on day 0 of AZD1222 vaccination. The receptor set was obtained from an adult in good health.

This clone was seen only once. For the CDR3, the DNA is TGTGCCAGCAGTGTTGCCAGATCGGCCGGCCGCCCTAATTCACCCCTCCACTTT. This codes for CASSVARSAGRPNSPLHF. J is TRBJ1-6 and V is TRBV2; unclear D gene. Germline lookup yields CDR1 SNHLY and CDR2 FYNNEI. The CDR3 contains 18 residues. Trimming cost V 4 bases and J 6 bases, with 22 bases left between them.

This rearrangement joins TRBV18 to TRBJ1-4; the D gene is possibly TRBD1 (6 bases). The V end was cut by 3 bases, the J end by 5 bases, with 10 bases between. The CDR3 loop spans 14 amino acids. CDR1 and CDR2 (germline): KGHSH, LQKENI. The DNA for the CDR3 is TGTGCCAGCTCACCTATTAGGGGGAATGAAAAACTGTTTTTT. Its translation is CASSPIRGNEKLFF. Using reference TRBV18 and TRBJ1-4 for the parts outside the CDR3, the full variable domain is NAGVMQNPRHLVRRRGQEARLRCSPMKGHSHVYWYRQLPEEGLKFMVYLQKENIIDESGMPKERFSAEFPKEGPSILRIQQVVRGDSAAYFCASSPIRGNEKLFFGSGTQLSVL.

The rearrangement uses TRBV19 and TRBJ1-4, with 8 bases that match TRBD1. Per the germline V gene, CDR1 is LNHDA and CDR2 is SQIVND (reference sequence). The CDR3 has 14 residues. Unmatched junction bases numbered 7, after V lost 5 bases and J lost 8 bases. CDR3 region: CASSPTGAGEKLFF. DNA of the CDR3: TGTGCCAGTAGTCCGACAGGGGCGGGGGAAAAACTGTTTTTT.

CDR3 residues: CASGLGLAGTDTQYF. CDR3 bases: TGTGCTAGTGGTTTGGGCCTAGCAGGCACAGATACGCAGTATTTT. The gene calls are TRBV12-5 and TRBJ2-3; D is possibly TRBD2 (5 bases). The V gene lost 1 base and the J gene lost 1 base, with 9 bases spanning the gap. CDR1 LGHNT and CDR2 FRNRAP come from the germline V gene. CDR3 length equals 15 residues.

The rearrangement uses TRBV30 and TRBJ2-7, with D possibly TRBD1 on 6 matching bases. CDR3 length: 13 amino acids. CDR1 and CDR2 from the germline V gene are GTSNPN and SVGIG (reference sequence). Trimming removed 4 bases at V and 2 bases at J, with 12 bases between. CDR3 in amino acids: CAWTKGVAYEQYF. The DNA for the CDR3 is TGTGCCTGGACCAAGGGGGTAGCCTACGAGCAGTACTTC.

The chain couples TRBV30 to TRBJ2-3; D remains ambiguous. The length of the CDR3 is 10 residues. Per germline, CDR1 GTSNPN and CDR2 SVGIG (reference sequence). Trimming stripped 0 bases from V and 8 bases from J, with 3 bases between. The CDR3 nucleotides read TGTGCCTGGAGTGTGGGTACGCAGTATTTT. As protein: CAWSVGTQYF.

This chain joins TRBV5-8 and TRBJ1-3; D unclear. In germline, CDR1 is SGHTS, CDR2 YDEGEE. This CDR3 contains 14 residues. Trimming removed 0 bases at V and 2 bases at J, with 6 bases between. For the CDR3, the DNA is TGTGCCAGCAGCTTGGTCCAGCCTGGAAACACCATATATTTT. It encodes CASSLVQPGNTIYF.

This clone was seen just once. The J gene is TRBJ1-3, the V gene TRBV28; D unresolved. V lost 5 bases and J lost 4, with 6 bases in between. The length of the CDR3 is 12 residues. CDR1 and CDR2 from the germline V gene are MDHEN and SYDVKM. CDR3 DNA: TGTGCCAGCAGTATTAAAGGAAACACCATATATTTT. Protein: CASSIKGNTIYF.

The chain carries TRBV6-6 and TRBJ1-4, with 7 bases fitting TRBD1. The V segment lost 8 bases and the J segment 7 bases; nucleotides outside the gene matches: 10. This CDR3 has 14 amino acids. Germline loops: CDR1 MNHNY, CDR2 SVGAGI (reference sequence). The CDR3 is CASHLGGGGEKLFF. In nucleotides, the CDR3 is TGTGCCAGCCATTTAGGGGGCGGAGGTGAAAAACTGTTTTTT.

This sequence joins TRBV19 and TRBJ2-3; TRBD1 agrees at 7 bases. The V gene end was trimmed by 4 bases and the J gene end by 7 bases; junction bases not matched to a gene: 8. The V gene's germline CDR1 is LNHDA and CDR2 SQIVND (reference sequence). This CDR3 has 14 amino acids. This chain's CDR3 is CASSTIQGPNTQYF. The DNA of the CDR3 is TGTGCCAGTAGTACCATACAGGGGCCGAATACGCAGTATTTT.

The chain is built from TRBV7-9 and TRBJ1-1; no firm D call. In germline, CDR1 is SEHNR, CDR2 FQNEAQ (reference sequence). This CDR3 region has 11 residues. Trimming cost V 5 bases and J 5 bases, with 6 bases left between them. CDR3 sequence: CASSRSTEAFF. CDR3 in DNA: TGTGCCAGCAGCCGAAGTACTGAAGCTTTCTTT. The full variable domain, rest sourced from reference TRBV7-9 and TRBJ1-1, is DTGVSQNPRHKITKRGQNVTFRCDPISEHNRLYWYRQTLGQGPEFLTYFQNEAQLEKSRLLSDRFSAERPKGSFSTLEIQRTEQGDSAMYLCASSRSTEAFFGQGTRLTVV.

V usage is TRBV11-2 and J usage is TRBJ2-1; D is unclear. V lost 5 bases, J lost 0 bases, and 17 bases lay in between. This CDR3 spans 17 amino acids. In germline, CDR1 is SGHAT, CDR2 FQNNGV. CDR3 sequence reads: CASSTLSVVGSYNEQFF. The CDR3 nucleotides are TGTGCCAGCAGCACCCTATCTGTGGTAGGCTCCTACAATGAGCAGTTCTTC.

V is TRBV11-2 and J is TRBJ1-6; no clear D. Trimming took off 1 base at V and 7 bases at J, with 11 bases between the two ends. Germline V gene lookup returns CDR1 SGHAT and CDR2 FQNNGV. This CDR3 is built from 15 residues. The chain's CDR3 is CASSLGSGNNSPLHF. DNA for the CDR3: TGTGCCAGCAGCTTAGGGTCAGGCAACAATTCACCCCTCCACTTT.

The chain recombines TRBV11-3 with TRBJ2-1; TRBD2 is a possible D gene (5 bases). Germline V CDR1 and CDR2: SGHNT, YENEEA. Trimming cost V 4 bases and J 8 bases, with 9 bases left between them. The CDR3 is made up of 12 amino acids. The CDR3 nucleotides are TGTGCCAGCAGCTCTAGCTGGGATGAGCAGTTCTTC. Encoded protein: CASSSSWDEQFF.

The chain combines TRBV6-5 with TRBJ2-7; perhaps D is TRBD1 or TRBD2 (5 bases each). The V end was cut by 10 bases, the J end by 0 bases, with 16 bases between. Germline CDR1 reads MNHEY; CDR2 reads SVGAGI. The CDR3 has 14 residues. The CDR3 loop is CATYRDRNSYEQYF. CDR3 nucleotide sequence: TGTGCCACTTACCGGGACCGAAACTCCTACGAGCAGTACTTC.

This clone occurred once. The chain is built from TRBV27 and TRBJ2-3; 8 bases line up with TRBD2. J lost 5 bases, V lost 6 bases, and 10 bases had no gene match. The CDR3 consists of 15 residues. Germline V gives CDR1 MNHEY, CDR2 SMNVEV (reference sequence). In DNA, the CDR3 is TGTGCCAGCAGCCGTGCGGGGGGAGTAGGAGATACGCAGTATTTT. Its translation is CASSRAGGVGDTQYF.

This chain joins TRBV20-1 and TRBJ1-2; tentative D call: TRBD1 (5 bases). Deletions cut 4 bases from V and 5 bases from J, with 8 bases between. This CDR3 comprises 11 residues. The germline gives CDR1 DFQATT, CDR2 SNEGSKA (reference sequence). The CDR3 nucleotides read TGCAGTGCTACGAGGGGATATGGCTACACCTTC. Amino acids: CSATRGYGYTF.

The J gene is TRBJ1-4, the V gene TRBV25-1; no clear D. Trimming took off 6 bases at V and 3 bases at J, with 11 bases between the two ends. Germline assignment: CDR1 MGHDK and CDR2 SYGVNS. The CDR3 runs to 14 residues. In nucleotides, the CDR3 is TGTGCCAGCAGCCACTCCTGGGCTAATGAAAAACTGTTTTTT. It codes for CASSHSWANEKLFF. The whole variable domain, remainder taken from reference TRBV25-1 and TRBJ1-4, is EADIYQTPRYLVIGTGKKITLECSQTMGHDKMYWYQQDPGMELHLIHYSYGVNSTEKGDLSSESTVSRIRTEHFPLTLESARPSHTSQYLCASSHSWANEKLFFGSGTQLSVL.

This clone was observed once. V is TRBV5-6 and J is TRBJ1-4; TRBD1 agrees at 10 bases. The CDR3 totals 16 residues. The germline V gene encodes CDR1 SGHDT and CDR2 YYEEEE. Unmatched junction bases numbered 14, after V lost 7 bases and J lost 8 bases. The CDR3 DNA follows: TGTGCCAGCGGGACAGGGGATAATGGGGGTGGAGAAAAACTGTTTTTT. It encodes CASGTGDNGGGEKLFF.

V is TRBV19 and J is TRBJ2-7, with 7 nucleotides matching TRBD2. The length of the CDR3 is 15 residues. With V trimmed by 0 bases and J by 5 bases, 7 bases remained unmatched. CDR1 LNHDA and CDR2 SQIVND come from the germline V gene (reference sequence). The CDR3 loop reads CASSIDSGNVDEQYF. In DNA form, the CDR3 reads TGTGCCAGTAGTATAGACAGCGGGAACGTCGACGAGCAGTACTTC.

Comment on this clone: One end of the junction varies from germline; a read error may be responsible. The chain's CDR3 is CASRSFGSHEQYF. In DNA, the CDR3 is TGTGCCAGCAGGTCCTTCGGCTCCCACGAGCAGTACTTC. The chain carries TRBV2 and TRBJ2-7; D remains ambiguous. The germline V gene encodes CDR1 SNHLY and CDR2 FYNNEI. There are 13 residues in the CDR3.

The J gene is TRBJ2-7, the V gene TRBV18; unclear D gene. From germline, CDR1 is KGHSH and CDR2 LQKENI. Trimming stripped 3 bases from V and 4 bases from J, with 7 bases between. The CDR3 extends over 12 amino acids. CDR3 sequence: CASSPTTYEQYF. CDR3 coding DNA: TGTGCCAGCTCACCGACAACTTACGAGCAGTACTTC.

V gene TRBV5-1 combines with J gene TRBJ1-1; the D gene is possibly TRBD1 (6 bases). Trimming took 1 base from V and 0 from J, leaving 16 bases between them. The CDR3 consists of 17 residues. Germline CDR1 and CDR2: SGHRS and YFSETQ. The CDR3 DNA reads as TGCGCCAGCAGCTTGCAGCCCAGGGGTCTTCTGAACACTGAAGCTTTCTTT. Protein sequence: CASSLQPRGLLNTEAFF.

The rearrangement joins TRBV10-3 to TRBJ1-2, with a tentative D call TRBD1 (5 bases). CDR3 length equals 15 residues. V was clipped by 3 bases and J by 8 bases, with 19 bases between them. Per the germline V gene, CDR1 is ENHRY and CDR2 is SYGVKD. Here the CDR3 reads CAISEPTEFIFGYTF. CDR3 DNA sequence: TGTGCCATCAGTGAACCGACAGAGTTTATTTTCGGCTACACCTTC.